Shown below are 20 T cell receptor beta chains from a single sample sequenced in a study of tumor and adjacent non-tumor tissue in lung cancer. This sample's RNA came from whole unsorted tissue. A modified ARM-PCR protocol with three rounds of nested PCR amplified TCRbeta. TCRdb recomputed calls from the multiplex PCR reads with MiXCR, one row per CDR3 protein. The sample yields more than 60,000 distinct CDR3 sequences, over 70% seen once. Source material: lung tumor tissue. The receptors were gathered from a woman aged 50 to 60 with non-small cell lung cancer.

In regard to this clonotype: One junction end does not reproduce the germline sequence, and a read error may be involved. The V gene is TRBV10-3, the J gene TRBJ2-1, with 10 bases identical to TRBD2. Germline CDR1 is ENHRY and CDR2 is SYGVKD. There are 16 residues in the CDR3. The CDR3 here is CATSEPVLAGKNEQFF. The CDR3 bases are TGTGCCACCAGTGAGCCTGTACTAGCGGGAAAGAATGAGCAGTTCTTC.

About this clonotype: Compared with germline, one end of the junction differs, possibly owing to a read error. The chain couples TRBV28 to TRBJ2-5; D is unresolved. In germline, CDR1 is MDHEN, CDR2 SYDVKM. The CDR3 length is 14 residues. The CDR3 loop reads CVSSFGRLQETQYF. The CDR3 bases are TGTGTCAGCAGTTTTGGACGGCTTCAAGAGACGCAGTACTTC.

Remarks on this clonotype: A junction boundary mismatches the germline segment, possibly from a read error. The rearrangement joins TRBV4-2 to TRBJ1-6; D ambiguous. This CDR3 region has 20 residues. CDR1 and CDR2 (germline): LGHNA, YNFKEQ. CDR3: CASSQSRPRSDSSYNSLLHF. Here the CDR3 DNA reads TGTGCCAGCAGCCAATCTCGCCCCCGTTCCGACTCGTCCTATAATTCACTCCTCCATTTT.

About this clonotype: One end of the junction fails to match germline, which may point to a read error. The chain combines TRBV5-6 with TRBJ2-3; 11 bases are a match to TRBD1. This CDR3 region has 20 residues. Germline V gene data show CDR1 as SGHDT and CDR2 as YYEEEE. Here the CDR3 reads CTSSLERGQGAYSPTDTQYF. The CDR3 nucleotides are TGTACCAGCAGCTTGGAGCGCGGACAGGGGGCTTATTCCCCCACAGATACGCAGTATTTT.

The chain employs TRBV4-1 and TRBJ2-1; 11 positions agree with TRBD2. The CDR3 is 17 residues long. V lost 3 bases, J lost 7 bases, and 11 bases stayed unmatched. Germline assignment: CDR1 MGHRA and CDR2 YSYEKL. In nucleotides, the CDR3 is TGCGCCAGCAGCCATGATCTTTTAGCGGGAGGGCCGAATGAGCAGTTCTTC. This gives the protein CASSHDLLAGGPNEQFF.

This clonotype was counted once. The gene calls are TRBV6-5 and TRBJ1-4; TRBD1 matches 8 bases. This CDR3 comprises 17 residues. Germline CDR1 is MNHEY and CDR2 is SVGAGI. With 9 bases clipped from V and 3 bases from J, the junction kept 15 bases outside the gene matches. CDR3 nucleotide sequence: TGTGCCAGTAGACATCTAAATCCAGGGGGCTCTAATGAAAAACTGTTTTTT. As protein: CASRHLNPGGSNEKLFF.

This clonotype has a single count. This chain joins TRBV29-1 and TRBJ1-2; TRBD1 might be the D (6 bases). Per germline, CDR1 SQVTM and CDR2 ANQGSEA. The CDR3 runs 12 residues. Between the trimmed V and J ends, which lost 6 bases and 7 bases, there was a span of 15 bases. The CDR3: CSVINDRFGYTF. The CDR3 DNA reads TGCAGCGTCATTAATGACAGGTTTGGCTACACCTTC.

In its sample, this clonotype was seen a few times. At one end, the junction sequence differs from germline, possibly due to a read error. The V gene is TRBV29-1, the J gene TRBJ1-2; D remains ambiguous. From germline, CDR1 is SQVTM and CDR2 ANQGSEA. CDR3 length: 14 amino acids. CDR3 sequence reads: CNVEEDLDSNGYTF. The CDR3 DNA follows: TGCAACGTTGAAGAGGATCTTGATTCAAATGGCTACACCTTC.

CDR3 sequence reads: CASNLPPGSNQPQHF. For the CDR3, the DNA is TGTGCCAGTAATTTACCCCCGGGGAGCAATCAGCCCCAGCATTTT. The V gene is TRBV28, the J gene TRBJ1-5, with D hard to call. V lost 9 bases to trimming and J lost 1 base, with 16 bases between them. Germline assignment: CDR1 MDHEN and CDR2 SYDVKM. The CDR3 spans 15 residues. The full variable domain, completed using reference TRBV28 and TRBJ1-5, is DVKVTQSSRYLVKRTGEKVFLECVQDMDHENMFWYRQDPGLGLRLIYFSYDVKMKEKGDIPEGYSVSREKKERFSLILESASTNQTSMYLCASNLPPGSNQPQHFGDGTRLSIL.

This clonotype was observed a single time. Germline and junction disagree at one end, which may indicate a read error. The chain carries TRBV5-1 and TRBJ1-2; perhaps TRBD1 as D (6 bases). The CDR3 extends over 14 amino acids. The germline V gene encodes CDR1 SGHRS and CDR2 YFSETQ. CDR3 nucleotide sequence: TGCGCCAGCAGCGGCGGAGACAGGTTAGGTGGCTACACATTC. This gives the protein CASSGGDRLGGYTF.

The chain carries TRBV28 and TRBJ2-7; tentatively, D is TRBD2 (5 bases). The germline V gene encodes CDR1 MDHEN and CDR2 SYDVKM. V was cut by 9 bases and J by 2 bases, with 8 bases left in between. This CDR3 has 11 residues. The CDR3 nucleotides are TGTGCCAGTACCGGGGCCTACGAGCAGTACTTC. This translates into CASTGAYEQYF.

This rearrangement joins TRBV6-6 to TRBJ2-5, with a possible D match to TRBD2 (6 bases). The CDR3 sequence is 13 residues long. The V end lost 10 bases, the J end lost 5 bases, and 17 bases lay between the germline ends. Germline-derived CDR1 and CDR2 are MNHNY and SVGAGI (reference sequence). Here the CDR3 DNA reads TGTGCCATCAGCCCTACTAGCAGTGAGACCCAGTACTTC. Its translation is CAISPTSSETQYF.

A single count supports this clonotype. The junction shows a germline mismatch at one end, possibly a read error. CDR3 amino acids: CASKRDRNTRELLF. The CDR3 DNA is TGTGCCAGCAAAAGAGACAGAAACACCAGGGAGCTGCTTTTT. V gene TRBV12-3 or TRBV12-4 combines with J gene TRBJ2-2; tentatively, D is TRBD1 or TRBD2 (5 bases each). The CDR3 runs 14 residues.

Notes on this clonotype: Germline and junction disagree at one end, which may indicate a read error. The V call is TRBV5-1, the J call TRBJ1-6, with D unclear. Germline values: CDR1 SGHRS, CDR2 YFSETQ. The CDR3 is 16 amino acids. This CDR3 reads CASSLVLSSYNSPIHF. CDR3 DNA: TGCGCCAGCAGCTTGGTTCTGAGCTCCTATAATTCACCCATCCACTTT.

About this clonotype itself: This CDR3 is missing its conserved last phenylalanine or tryptophan, likely due to a read error. The chain uses TRBV11-2 and TRBJ2-1; D unclear. The length of the CDR3 is 13 residues. The germline gives CDR1 SGHAT, CDR2 FQNNGV. The CDR3 DNA reads as TGTGCTAGCAGCTTAGATGAGAACAATGAGCAGTTCCTC. This codes for CASSLDENNEQFL.

This clonotype was observed once. The conserved final phenylalanine or tryptophan is absent from the CDR3, which likely points to a read error. CDR3 sequence reads: CASSDCSYEQYS. CDR3 sequence (DNA): TGCGCCAGCAGTGACTGCTCCTACGAGCAGTACTCC. The chain has TRBV10-1 and TRBJ2-7; D gene ambiguous. The V end lost 3 bases, the J end lost 0 bases, and 3 bases lay between the germline ends. The V gene's germline CDR1 is WNHNN and CDR2 SYGVQD (reference sequence). The CDR3 is 12 residues long.

Details on this clonotype: A junction boundary mismatches the germline segment, possibly from a read error. The chain uses TRBV11-3 and TRBJ2-2; 9 bases match TRBD2. The germline V gene has CDR1 SGHNT and CDR2 YENEEA. This CDR3 contains 14 residues. CDR3 amino acids: CASSSAGGTGVLFF. CDR3 sequence (DNA): TGTGCCAGTAGCTCAGCGGGGGGTACCGGGGTGCTGTTTTTT.

Notes on this clonotype: At one end the junction does not follow the germline gene, possibly because of a read error. The chain joins TRBV6-1 to TRBJ1-4; a possible D gene is TRBD1 (6 bases). CDR1 is MNHNS, CDR2 SASEGT, per germline. This CDR3 has 14 amino acids. The CDR3 DNA reads as TGTGCCAGCATCAGGGGCGAAGCTAATGAAAGACTGTTTTTT. Translated, it gives CASIRGEANERLFF.

The sample holds a few counts of this clonotype. This may be a read error, as it is one base from a much larger clone. The chain links TRBV29-1 to TRBJ2-7, with D possibly being TRBD1 or TRBD2 (6 bases each). With 5 bases removed from V and 9 bases from J, the gap between germline ends came to 32 bases. CDR3 length equals 17 residues. The V gene's germline CDR1 is SQVTM and CDR2 ANQGSEA. CDR3 nucleotide sequence: TGCAGCGTTAACCCCGGGGCCCGGCCGGGGGCTACATGCGGGCAGTACTTC. It encodes CSVNPGARPGATCGQYF.

This clonotype turned up a few times. One end of the junction fails to match germline, which may point to a read error. The V and J genes are TRBV12-3 or TRBV12-4 and TRBJ1-2; D remains unclear. The CDR3 has 11 amino acids. CDR3 region: CASSSGPGYTF. The CDR3 DNA follows: TGCGCCAGCAGTTCAGGACCTGGCTACACCTTC.